This TCR beta chain was recorded in a study of T cell responses to AZD1222 COVID-19 vaccine. Study results and caveats: Close to half of spike-specific TCRs reportedly recognize unmutated variant regions.

Germline V gives CDR1 GTSNPN, CDR2 SVGIG (reference sequence). The CDR3 is 13 amino acids. V lost 0 bases, J lost 2 bases, and 5 bases lay in between. This table comes from immunoSEQ multiplex PCR, and its TCRdb copy is limited to in-frame clones, with some not included. The sample carries 95,000 to 110,000 clones, 75% to 90% recorded once. Note on this clone: What it recognizes is unknown.

The chain has TRBV30 and TRBJ1-5; D unresolved. This clonotype was sampled from an adult in good health. The specimen comprised peripheral blood, sampled on day 0 of AZD1222 vaccination. DNA of the CDR3: TGTGCCTGGAGTGTGCGGGGCAATCAGCCCCAGCATTTT. Translating gives CAWSVRGNQPQHF.